This TCR beta chain was identified in a study of T cell changes during pregnancy in multiple sclerosis. The germline CDR1 and CDR2 sequences are MNHEY and SMNVEV (reference sequence). The CDR3 contains 14 residues. Trimming left V 8 bases short and J 5 bases short, with 16 bases between. The method was immunoSEQ multiplex PCR; TCRdb's version includes in-frame clones alone and lacks a portion of them. The table shows tens of thousands of clones, with roughly 96% occurring only once. The rearrangement links TRBV27 to TRBJ2-1, with D possibly TRBD2 on 5 matching bases. The TCR was taken from a female donor with multiple sclerosis, enrolled in a pregnancy study. Sequencing was performed on CD8+ T cells from peripheral blood mononuclear cells, taken after pregnancy. The CDR3 reads CASRPSGGHNEQFF. The CDR3 DNA reads as TGTGCCAGCCGTCCCTCTGGCGGGCACAATGAGCAGTTCTTC.